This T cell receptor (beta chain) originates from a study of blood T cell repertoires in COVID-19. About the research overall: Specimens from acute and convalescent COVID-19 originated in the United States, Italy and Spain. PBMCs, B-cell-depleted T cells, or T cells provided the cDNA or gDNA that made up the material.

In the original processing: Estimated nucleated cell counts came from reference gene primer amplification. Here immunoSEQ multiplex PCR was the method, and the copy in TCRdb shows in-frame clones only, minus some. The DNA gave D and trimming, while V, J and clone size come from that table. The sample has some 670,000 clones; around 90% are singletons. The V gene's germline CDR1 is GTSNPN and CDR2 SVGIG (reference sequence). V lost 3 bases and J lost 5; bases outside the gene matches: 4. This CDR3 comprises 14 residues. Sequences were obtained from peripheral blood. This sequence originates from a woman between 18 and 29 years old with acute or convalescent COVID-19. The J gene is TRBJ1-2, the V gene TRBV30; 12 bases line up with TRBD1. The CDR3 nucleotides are TGTGCCTGGAGCCCGGGACAGGGGGCATATGGCTACACCTTC. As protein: CAWSPGQGAYGYTF.